Reported below is one T cell receptor beta chain. Its target is unknown. Some clones are missing from TCRdb's copy, which holds only in-frame ones; the method was immunoSEQ multiplex PCR. This sample carries some 68,000 clones, roughly 93% of them seen once, and the ten largest clones take 0.66%. PRAID featured prominent immunodeficiency. The sample comes from a study of stem cell transplantation in POMP-related autoinflammatory disease. Study-level results: A trend toward lower repertoire diversity and greater clonality appeared in every analyzed T-cell subset of PRAID patients.

The sequence was collected from a human patient with POMP-related autoinflammation and immune dysregulation (PRAID). Some T cells may originate from the graft donor. The sequenced sample was CD4+ T cells from PBMCs, obtained after stem cell transplantation.

CDR3: CASRRGLRFEGSYNSPLHF. CDR3 nucleotide sequence: TGTGCCAGCAGACGTGGGCTGCGTTTCGAAGGCTCCTATAATTCACCCCTCCACTTT. The rearrangement uses TRBV28 and TRBJ1-6, with D hard to call. Germline V gene data show CDR1 as MDHEN and CDR2 as SYDVKM. Trimming left V 6 bases short and J 0 bases short, with 21 bases between. CDR3 size: 19 residues. Full variable domain (outside the CDR3, taken from reference TRBV28 and TRBJ1-6): DVKVTQSSRYLVKRTGEKVFLECVQDMDHENMFWYRQDPGLGLRLIYFSYDVKMKEKGDIPEGYSVSREKKERFSLILESASTNQTSMYLCASRRGLRFEGSYNSPLHFGNGTRLTVT.